This TCR beta chain was identified during a study of cytomegalovirus exposure and HLA in healthy donors. Looking at the study overall: Previous work identified roughly 120 million unique TCR beta sequences from about 179 million T cells.

Turning to this clone: Its target is not known.

The germline V gene has CDR1 MNHEY and CDR2 SVGAGI. V dropped 3 bases and J dropped 0 bases, with 5 bases sitting between them. The CDR3 has 14 amino acids. Study results and limitations: Reports state that TCR beta sequences accurately predicted most subjects' HLA-A and HLA-B alleles.

This PCR relied on a set of 60 Vbeta primers and 13 Jbeta primers. Here immunoSEQ multiplex PCR was the method, and the copy in TCRdb shows in-frame clones only, minus some. The table has roughly 100,000 clones, roughly three quarters seen once; the top ten hold under 13%. The chain uses TRBV6-5 and TRBJ2-2; D remains unclear. The clonotype comes from a man in his forties in good health and CMV-seropositive. What was sequenced was PBMCs. As DNA, the CDR3 is TGTGCCAGCAGTTATAATCCGAACACCGGGGAGCTGTTTTTT. This sequence encodes CASSYNPNTGELFF.